These 8 T cell receptor beta chains share one sample of origin, sequenced in a study of cytomegalovirus exposure and HLA in healthy donors. Use of 60 Vbeta and 13 Jbeta primers characterized the PCR. The protocol was immunoSEQ multiplex PCR, while the TCRdb copy is restricted to in-frame clones and leaves out a portion. Here the sample table reports about 92,000 clones. Sequencing was carried out using PBMCs. The receptors come from a man aged 50 to 60 in good health and CMV-seropositive.

The V gene is TRBV10-3, the J gene TRBJ2-7, with D possibly matching TRBD2 (6 bases). Germline V gives CDR1 ENHRY, CDR2 SYGVKD. The CDR3 totals 13 residues. V was shortened by 5 bases and J by 2 bases, with 10 bases between the two germline ends. DNA for the CDR3: TGTGCCATCAGTCAACGGGAGCCCTACGAGCAGTACTTC. As protein: CAISQREPYEQYF.

CDR3: CASRSGTVNGYTF. The CDR3 DNA reads as TGTGCCAGCAGGTCCGGGACAGTAAATGGCTACACCTTC. The rearrangement uses TRBV28 and TRBJ1-2; 7 nucleotides line up with TRBD1. CDR3 length: 13 residues. V shed 6 bases, J shed 6 bases, and the junction held 7 bases outside the gene matches. The germline gives CDR1 MDHEN, CDR2 SYDVKM.

The rearrangement uses TRBV18 and TRBJ2-1; 9 nucleotides agree with TRBD2. Germline CDR1 KGHSH, CDR2 LQKENI. Unmatched junction bases numbered 10, after V lost 2 bases and J lost 8 bases. The CDR3 has 16 residues. The CDR3 nucleotides are TGTGCCAGCTCACCAGGAGTGGGCGGGAGGGGCGATGAGCAGTTCTTC. Encoded protein: CASSPGVGGRGDEQFF.

This sequence joins TRBV10-3 and TRBJ1-1; maybe TRBD1 (5 bases). This CDR3 spans 14 amino acids. From germline, CDR1 is ENHRY and CDR2 SYGVKD. V was pared by 6 bases and J by 0 bases, with 11 bases between. CDR3 bases: TGTGCCATCAGAACCAGGGCCTTGAACACTGAAGCTTTCTTT. Translated: CAIRTRALNTEAFF.

The gene calls are TRBV29-1 and TRBJ2-7, with TRBD1 identical over 10 bases. Germline-derived CDR1 and CDR2 are SQVTM and ANQGSEA. Trimming took 7 bases from V and 12 from J; bases not matched to a gene: 15. The CDR3 is 13 residues long. The chain's CDR3 is CSASGGQGTEAYF. The CDR3 bases are TGCAGCGCTTCGGGGGGACAGGGGACTGAGGCGTACTTC.

V gene TRBV7-9 combines with J gene TRBJ2-1; 11 bases are a match to TRBD2. V shed 5 bases and J 6 bases; nucleotides not matched to a gene: 12. Germline V gives CDR1 SEHNR, CDR2 FQNEAQ (reference sequence). This CDR3 is built from 17 residues. The CDR3 reads CASSRPTLAGVGNEQFF. The CDR3 nucleotides read TGTGCCAGCAGCCGACCAACACTAGCGGGAGTGGGCAATGAGCAGTTCTTC.

The V and J genes are TRBV2 and TRBJ2-7, with 10 bases fitting TRBD2. V was pared by 4 bases and J by 3 bases, with 3 bases of the junction left unmatched. Germline lookup yields CDR1 SNHLY and CDR2 FYNNEI. This CDR3 comprises 14 residues. The CDR3 nucleotides read TGTGCCAGCAGTGGGCTAGCGGGAGTCTACGAGCAGTACGTC. Translation gives CASSGLAGVYEQYV.

The chain recombines TRBV5-1 with TRBJ2-5; D is possibly TRBD1 (5 bases). The V gene's germline CDR1 is SGHRS and CDR2 YFSETQ. The CDR3 runs to 14 residues. Trimming removed 0 bases from V and 3 bases from J, with 9 bases in between. CDR3 coding DNA: TGCGCCAGCAGCTTGGCCTTAGGGGAAGAGACCCAGTACTTC. This codes for CASSLALGEETQYF. The full variable domain, completed using reference TRBV5-1 and TRBJ2-5, is KAGVTQTPRYLIKTRGQQVTLSCSPISGHRSVSWYQQTPGQGLQFLFEYFSETQRNKGNFPGRFSGRQFSNSRSEMNVSTLELGDSALYLCASSLALGEETQYFGPGTRLLVL.